This TCR beta chain was observed in a study of OX40 agonist ivuxolimab in advanced cancers. For this clone: Its antigen remains unknown.

Systemic immunosuppression or autoimmune disease history was grounds to exclude patients. Some clones are missing from TCRdb's copy, which holds only in-frame ones; the method was immunoSEQ multiplex PCR. The sample holds about 21,000 clones, approximately 86% seen once. Study findings and constraints: In the expanded peripheral T cells, antigen specificity was never determined.

Germline assignment: CDR1 SQVTM and CDR2 ANQGSEA. The CDR3 has 15 residues. Trimming took off 5 bases at V and 4 bases at J, with 20 bases between the two ends. The sequence was collected from an adult with an advanced solid tumor such as melanoma, head and neck, liver or kidney cancer. This chain uses TRBV29-1 with TRBJ1-2; D call uncertain. The sample in question was CD4+ or CD8+ T cells sorted from blood, obtained in a trial of the OX40 agonist ivuxolimab. The CDR3: CSVSTRNSLPYGYTF. CDR3 sequence (DNA): TGCAGCGTTTCTACTCGGAACAGCCTTCCCTATGGCTACACCTTC.